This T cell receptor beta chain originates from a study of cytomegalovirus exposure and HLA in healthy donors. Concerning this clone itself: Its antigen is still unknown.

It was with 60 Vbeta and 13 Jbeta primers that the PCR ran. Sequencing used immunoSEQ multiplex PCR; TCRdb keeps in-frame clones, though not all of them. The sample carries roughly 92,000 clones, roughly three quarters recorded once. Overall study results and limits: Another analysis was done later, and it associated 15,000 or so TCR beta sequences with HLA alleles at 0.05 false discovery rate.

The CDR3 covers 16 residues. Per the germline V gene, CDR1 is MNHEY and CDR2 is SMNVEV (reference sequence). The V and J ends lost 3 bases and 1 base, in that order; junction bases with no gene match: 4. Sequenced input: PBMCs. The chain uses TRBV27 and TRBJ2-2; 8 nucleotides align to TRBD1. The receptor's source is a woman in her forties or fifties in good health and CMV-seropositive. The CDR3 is CASSLPGTGNTGELFF. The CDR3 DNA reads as TGTGCCAGCAGTTTGCCCGGGACAGGGAACACCGGGGAGCTGTTTTTT.